Below, 3 T cell receptor beta chains from the same sample are listed, as sequenced in a study of blood T cell repertoires in COVID-19. TCRdb's table, derived via immunoSEQ multiplex PCR, lists solely in-frame clones and lacks some. The data show around 240,000 clones, with around 80% seen just once and more than 1.2% held by the top ten. The sample was peripheral blood. Source of these receptors: a woman in her thirties or forties who had recovered from COVID-19.

The chain couples TRBV6-6 to TRBJ1-5, with D possibly TRBD1 on 6 matching bases. The CDR3 consists of 15 residues. Germline V gene data show CDR1 as MNHNY and CDR2 as SVGAGI (reference sequence). Trimming cost V 6 bases and J 3 bases, with 15 bases left between them. Here the CDR3 reads CASRQRGGHNQPQHF. The CDR3 DNA is TGTGCCAGCAGGCAACGTGGGGGCCACAATCAGCCCCAGCATTTT.

V is TRBV12-3 or TRBV12-4 and J is TRBJ1-4, with D possibly being TRBD1 (6 bases). V gave up 3 bases and J gave up 10 bases, with 9 bases separating them. The CDR3 loop spans 12 amino acids. CDR3 coding DNA: TGTGCCAGCAGTTTGCAAGGGGGAAAACTGTTTTTT. This gives the protein CASSLQGGKLFF.

This clone occurred many times. The chain couples TRBV7-9 to TRBJ1-1; D might be TRBD1 (5 bases). Looked up from germline, CDR1 is SEHNR and CDR2 is FQNEAQ (reference sequence). CDR3 length equals 14 residues. Trimming left V 7 bases short and J 2 bases short, with 14 bases between. As DNA, the CDR3 is TGTGCCAGCACCACGGGGGGTCGAAACACTGAAGCTTTCTTT. Its protein product is CASTTGGRNTEAFF.